This entry describes one T cell receptor (beta chain). Its antigen is as yet unknown. J was trimmed by 3 bases and V by 4 bases; bases with no gene match: 12. The CDR3 contains 17 residues. The germline V gene has CDR1 SGHRS and CDR2 YFSETQ. This record comes from a study of cytomegalovirus exposure and HLA in healthy donors. General observations from the study: For most subjects, TCR beta sequences were reported to predict HLA-A and HLA-B alleles with accuracy.

PCR employed 60 Vbeta and 13 Jbeta primers. Clones were sequenced by immunoSEQ multiplex PCR, and TCRdb holds only the in-frame ones, with some missing. In the table there are about 130,000 clones, over 60% of which are singletons. This TCR came from a man aged 60-69 years in good health and CMV-seropositive. The sequencing sample was made of PBMCs. The V call is TRBV5-1, the J call TRBJ1-5; 8 bases agree with TRBD1. CDR3 residues: CASSPIAGTGTNQPQHF. The CDR3 region has the DNA TGCGCCAGCAGCCCCATTGCTGGGACAGGCACCAATCAGCCCCAGCATTTT.